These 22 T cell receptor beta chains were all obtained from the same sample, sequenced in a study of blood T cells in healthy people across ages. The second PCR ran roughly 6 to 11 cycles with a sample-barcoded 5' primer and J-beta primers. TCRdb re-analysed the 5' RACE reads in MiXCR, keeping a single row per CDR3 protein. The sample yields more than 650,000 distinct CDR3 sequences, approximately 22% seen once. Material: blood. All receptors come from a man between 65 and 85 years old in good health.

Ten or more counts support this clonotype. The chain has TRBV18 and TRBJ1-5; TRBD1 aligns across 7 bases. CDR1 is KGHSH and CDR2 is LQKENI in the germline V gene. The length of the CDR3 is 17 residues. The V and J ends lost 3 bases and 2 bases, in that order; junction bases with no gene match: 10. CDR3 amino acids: CASSPDTGVAGNQPQHF. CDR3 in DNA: TGTGCCAGCTCACCCGACACAGGGGTTGCGGGCAATCAGCCCCAGCATTTT.

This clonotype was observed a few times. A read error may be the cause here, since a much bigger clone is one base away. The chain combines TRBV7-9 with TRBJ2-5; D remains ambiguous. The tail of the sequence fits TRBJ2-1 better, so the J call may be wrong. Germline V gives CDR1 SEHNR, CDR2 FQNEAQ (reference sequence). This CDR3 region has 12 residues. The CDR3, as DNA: TGTGCCAGCAGCTTAGAAGACAATGAGCAGTTCTTC. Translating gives CASSLEDNEQFF.

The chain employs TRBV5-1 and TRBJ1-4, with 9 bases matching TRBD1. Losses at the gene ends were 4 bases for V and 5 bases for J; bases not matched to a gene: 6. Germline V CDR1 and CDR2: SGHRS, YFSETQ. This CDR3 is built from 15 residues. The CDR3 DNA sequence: TGCGCCAGCAGCGTGACAGGGGGTATGAATGAAAAACTGTTTTTT. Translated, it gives CASSVTGGMNEKLFF. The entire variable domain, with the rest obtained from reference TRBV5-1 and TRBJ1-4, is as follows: KAGVTQTPRYLIKTRGQQVTLSCSPISGHRSVSWYQQTPGQGLQFLFEYFSETQRNKGNFPGRFSGRQFSNSRSEMNVSTLELGDSALYLCASSVTGGMNEKLFFGSGTQLSVL.

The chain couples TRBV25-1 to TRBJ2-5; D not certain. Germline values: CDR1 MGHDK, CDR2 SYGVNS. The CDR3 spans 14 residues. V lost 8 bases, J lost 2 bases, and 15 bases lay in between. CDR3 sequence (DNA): TGTGCCAGCGCTGCAGTCGGCGTGCAAGAGACCCAGTACTTC. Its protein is CASAAVGVQETQYF.

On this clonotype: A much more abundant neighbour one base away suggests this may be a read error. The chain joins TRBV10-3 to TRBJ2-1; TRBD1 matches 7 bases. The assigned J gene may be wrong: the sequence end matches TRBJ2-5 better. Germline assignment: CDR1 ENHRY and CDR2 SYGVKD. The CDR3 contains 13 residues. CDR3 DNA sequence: TGTACCATCAAGGGACAGAGGGGCGAGACCCAGTACTTC. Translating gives CTIKGQRGETQYF.

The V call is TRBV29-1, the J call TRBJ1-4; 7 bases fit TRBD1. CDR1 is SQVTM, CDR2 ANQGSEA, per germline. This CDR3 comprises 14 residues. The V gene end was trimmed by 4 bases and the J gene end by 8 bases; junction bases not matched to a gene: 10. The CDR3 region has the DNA TGCAGCGTTGCGAGACAGGGACGGGTAGAAAAACTGTTTTTT. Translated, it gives CSVARQGRVEKLFF.

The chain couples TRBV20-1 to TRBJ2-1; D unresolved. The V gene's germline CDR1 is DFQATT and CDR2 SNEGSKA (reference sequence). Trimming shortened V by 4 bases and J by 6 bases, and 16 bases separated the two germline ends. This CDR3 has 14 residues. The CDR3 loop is CSATPLAVGNEQFF. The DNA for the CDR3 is TGCAGTGCTACCCCACTGGCGGTGGGCAATGAGCAGTTCTTC.

This chain's CDR3 is CATSRDVLMNTEAFF. The CDR3 DNA is TGTGCCACCAGCAGAGATGTTTTAATGAACACTGAAGCTTTCTTT. The chain links TRBV15 to TRBJ1-1; D remains ambiguous. Germline assignment: CDR1 LNHNV and CDR2 YYDKDF (reference sequence). V gave up 0 bases and J gave up 0 bases, with 8 bases separating them. CDR3 length: 15 residues.

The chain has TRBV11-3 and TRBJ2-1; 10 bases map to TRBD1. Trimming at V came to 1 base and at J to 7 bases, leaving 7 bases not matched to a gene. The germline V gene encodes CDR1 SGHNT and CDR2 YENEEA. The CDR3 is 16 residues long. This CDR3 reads CASSLVGTGVKNEQFF. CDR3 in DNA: TGTGCCAGCAGCTTAGTTGGGACAGGGGTAAAAAATGAGCAGTTCTTC.

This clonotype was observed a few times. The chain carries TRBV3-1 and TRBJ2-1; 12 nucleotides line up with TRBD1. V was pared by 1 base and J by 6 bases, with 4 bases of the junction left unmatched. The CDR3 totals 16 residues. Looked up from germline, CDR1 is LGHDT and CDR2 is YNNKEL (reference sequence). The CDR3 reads CASSQGPGQGANEQFF. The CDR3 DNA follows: TGTGCCAGCAGCCAAGGGCCGGGACAGGGGGCCAATGAGCAGTTCTTC.

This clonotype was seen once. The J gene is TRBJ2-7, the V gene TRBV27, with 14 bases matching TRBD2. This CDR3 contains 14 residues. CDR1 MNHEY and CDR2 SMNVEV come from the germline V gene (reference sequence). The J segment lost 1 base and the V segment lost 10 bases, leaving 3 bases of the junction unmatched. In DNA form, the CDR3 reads TGTGCCACCAGACTAGCGGGGGGGTCCTACGAGCAGTACTTC. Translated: CATRLAGGSYEQYF.

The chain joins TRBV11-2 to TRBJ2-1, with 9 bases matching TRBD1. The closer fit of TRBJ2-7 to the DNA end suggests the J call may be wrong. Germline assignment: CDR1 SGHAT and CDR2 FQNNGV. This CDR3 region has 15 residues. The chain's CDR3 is CASSRPDRGAYEQYF. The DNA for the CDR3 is TGTGCCAGCAGCCGTCCGGACAGGGGAGCCTACGAGCAGTACTTC.

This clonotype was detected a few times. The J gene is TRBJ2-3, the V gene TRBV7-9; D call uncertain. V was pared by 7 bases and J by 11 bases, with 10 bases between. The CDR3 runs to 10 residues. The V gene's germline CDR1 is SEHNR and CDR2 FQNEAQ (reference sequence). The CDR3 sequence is CASTPSEQYF. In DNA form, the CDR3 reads TGTGCCAGCACCCCCTCTGAGCAGTATTTT.

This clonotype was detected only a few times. The CDR3 here is CASSNFPGTGTEAFF. The CDR3 DNA reads TGTGCCAGTAGTAACTTCCCAGGGACTGGCACTGAAGCTTTCTTT. The chain combines TRBV19 with TRBJ1-1; a possible D gene is TRBD1 (5 bases). Germline V gene sequence: CDR1 LNHDA, CDR2 SQIVND (reference sequence). V was shortened by 4 bases and J by 4 bases, with 16 bases between the two germline ends. The CDR3 has 15 residues.

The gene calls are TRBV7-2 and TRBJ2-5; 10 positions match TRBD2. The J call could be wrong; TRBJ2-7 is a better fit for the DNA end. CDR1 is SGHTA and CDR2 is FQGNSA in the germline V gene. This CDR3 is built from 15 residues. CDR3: CASSLVAGGGYEQYV. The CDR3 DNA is TGTGCCAGCAGCTTAGTAGCGGGAGGAGGTTACGAGCAGTACGTC.

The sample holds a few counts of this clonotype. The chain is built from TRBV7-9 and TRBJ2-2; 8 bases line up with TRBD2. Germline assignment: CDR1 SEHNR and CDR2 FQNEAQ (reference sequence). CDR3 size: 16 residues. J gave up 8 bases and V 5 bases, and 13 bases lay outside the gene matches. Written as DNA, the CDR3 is TGTGCCAGCAGCCCATCGGGACTAGTGGCTCTGGGGGAGCTGTTTTTT. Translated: CASSPSGLVALGELFF.

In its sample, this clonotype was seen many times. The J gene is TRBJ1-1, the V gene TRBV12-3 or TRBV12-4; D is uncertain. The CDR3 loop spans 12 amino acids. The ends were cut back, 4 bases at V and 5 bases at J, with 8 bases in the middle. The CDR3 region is CASSWTGTEAFF. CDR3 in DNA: TGTGCCAGCAGTTGGACCGGGACTGAAGCTTTCTTT.

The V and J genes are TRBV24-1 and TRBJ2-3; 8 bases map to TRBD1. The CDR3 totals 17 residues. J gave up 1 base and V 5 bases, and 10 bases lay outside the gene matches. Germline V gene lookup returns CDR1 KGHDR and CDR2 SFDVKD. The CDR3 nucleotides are TGTGCCACCAGTGGTCGGACAGGGCTCCTTCGCACAGATACGCAGTATTTT. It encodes CATSGRTGLLRTDTQYF.

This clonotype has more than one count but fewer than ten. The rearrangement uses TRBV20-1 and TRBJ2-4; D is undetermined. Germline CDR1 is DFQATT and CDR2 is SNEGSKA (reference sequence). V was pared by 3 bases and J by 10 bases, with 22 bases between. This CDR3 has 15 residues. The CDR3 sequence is CSARAPENLNIIQYF. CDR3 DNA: TGCAGTGCTAGGGCCCCTGAGAACCTTAACATTATTCAGTACTTC.

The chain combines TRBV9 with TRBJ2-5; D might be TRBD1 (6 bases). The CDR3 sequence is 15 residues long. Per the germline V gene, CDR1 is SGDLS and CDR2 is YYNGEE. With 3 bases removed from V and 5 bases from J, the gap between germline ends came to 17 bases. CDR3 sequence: CASSAEDQGWETQYF. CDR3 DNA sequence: TGTGCCAGCAGCGCAGAGGATCAGGGGTGGGAGACCCAGTACTTC.

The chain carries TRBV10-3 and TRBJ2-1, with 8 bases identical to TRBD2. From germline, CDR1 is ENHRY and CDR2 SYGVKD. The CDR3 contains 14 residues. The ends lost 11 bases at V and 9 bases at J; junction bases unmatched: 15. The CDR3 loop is CAARGSGRGGEQFF. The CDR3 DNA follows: TGTGCCGCCCGAGGGTCCGGGAGGGGCGGTGAGCAGTTCTTC.

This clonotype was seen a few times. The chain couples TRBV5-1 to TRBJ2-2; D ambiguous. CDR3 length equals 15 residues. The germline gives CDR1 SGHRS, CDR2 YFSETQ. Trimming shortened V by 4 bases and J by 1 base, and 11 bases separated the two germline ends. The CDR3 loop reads CASSQGRGNTGELFF. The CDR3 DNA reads TGCGCCAGCAGCCAAGGACGAGGGAACACCGGGGAGCTGTTTTTT.